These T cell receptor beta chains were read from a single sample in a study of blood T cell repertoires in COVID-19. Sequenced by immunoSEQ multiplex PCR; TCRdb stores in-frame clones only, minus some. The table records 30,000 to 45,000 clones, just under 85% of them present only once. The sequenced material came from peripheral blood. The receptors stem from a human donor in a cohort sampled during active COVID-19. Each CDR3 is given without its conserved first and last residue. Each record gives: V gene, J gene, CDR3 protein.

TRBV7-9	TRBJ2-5	ASSFVTEQETQY
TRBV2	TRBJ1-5	ASASGGGGNQPQH
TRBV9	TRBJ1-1	ASSVASAQGPNTEAF
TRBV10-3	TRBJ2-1	AISTTSGQQF
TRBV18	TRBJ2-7	ASSSEDYEQY
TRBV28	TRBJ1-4	ASSLYTTGKEKLF
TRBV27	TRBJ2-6	ASSLSLGRTGTSGANVLT
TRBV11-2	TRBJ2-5	ASSRVTGTEETQY
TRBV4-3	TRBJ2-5	ASSPRGQGLETQY
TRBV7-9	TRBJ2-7	ASSRTGGGEQY
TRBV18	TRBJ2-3	ASSGLAGGTDTQY
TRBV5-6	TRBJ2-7	ASSFADRSYEQY
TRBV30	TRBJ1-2	AWRDTNYGYT
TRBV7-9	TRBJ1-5	ASSSIDTSSNQPQH
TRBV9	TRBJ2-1	ASSVDGGINYNEQF
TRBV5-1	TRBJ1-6	ASSPQGDNSPLH
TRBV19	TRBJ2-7	ASTLSGGASYEQY
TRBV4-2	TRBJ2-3	ASSRTAEGTDTQY
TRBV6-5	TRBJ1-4	ASSGIRSNEKLF
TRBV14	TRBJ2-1	ASSHVLIAGAYNEQF
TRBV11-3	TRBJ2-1	ASSLGGSGGKVNEQF
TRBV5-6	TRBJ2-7	ASSSGQGAGEQY
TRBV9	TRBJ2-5	ASNPGVETQY
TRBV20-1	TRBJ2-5	SASTGGARVETQY
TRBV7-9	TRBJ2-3	ASSLPGLADTQY
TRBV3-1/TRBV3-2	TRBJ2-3	ASSQDGLWDTDTQY
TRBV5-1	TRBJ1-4	ASSPQGGDEKLF
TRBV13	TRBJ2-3	ASKSGGRIDTQY
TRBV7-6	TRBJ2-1	ASSLQGGIYNEQF
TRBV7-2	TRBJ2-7	ASSLVSGGPYEQY
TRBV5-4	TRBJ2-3	ASSFIGGADTQY
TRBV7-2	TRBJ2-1	ASSMGLAIDYNEQF
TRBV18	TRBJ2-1	ASSPGGEYEQF
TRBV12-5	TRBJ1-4	ASGFSDRVGEKLF
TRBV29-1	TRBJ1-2	SAGGEFRGGYT
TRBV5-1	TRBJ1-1	ASSLEGASTF